The subject of this entry is one T cell receptor (beta chain). This clonotype has just one count. The target of this receptor is not known. The sample holds no much larger clone one base away, and base qualities are not on file. A single read is weak support. Patients with ophthalmopathy had moderately to severely active disease, with a Clinical Activity Score of 3 or more, a NOSPECS grade of 4 or more, and a disease duration of less than 3 months. Anyone with other autoimmune diseases, uncontrolled infections, pregnancy or lactation was excluded from the study. Clinical symptoms, serum thyroxine, TRAb, thyroid ultrasound and orbital computed tomography formed the basis of the diagnosis. PBMCs were isolated from roughly 10 ml of fresh peripheral blood by Ficoll-Paque density gradient centrifugation. Trizol reagent was used to extract the total RNA, and its quality was then checked on an Agilent 2100 Bioanalyzer.

This sample is part of a study of Graves' ophthalmopathy and Graves' hyperthyroidism (dated by TCRdb to the late 2010s). As for the study more broadly: Peripheral blood samples were taken at the time of initial diagnosis, before any treatment was given. The study used signatures of the TCR beta repertoire to tell Graves' ophthalmopathy apart from Graves' hyperthyroidism and to predict which patients would progress to ophthalmopathy. In total, approximately 140 blood samples were TCR-sequenced: under 45 ophthalmopathy, under 85 hyperthyroidism and approximately 17 hyperthyroidism-to-ophthalmopathy patients. A discovery set of more than 90 patients (43 ophthalmopathy, some 58 stable hyperthyroidism) was enrolled to explore V-J signatures distinguishing ophthalmopathy from hyperthyroidism. An independent validation cohort comprised roughly 20 hyperthyroidism patients and about 16 patients who later progressed from hyperthyroidism to ophthalmopathy. In roughly 6 hyperthyroidism patients, the T-cell repertoires found in thyroid tissue were compared with those found in blood. After sampling, hyperthyroidism patients received methimazole starting at 30 mg daily, and ophthalmopathy patients received high-dose intravenous methylprednisolone.

The paper's findings and limits, for the study overall: Sample size was not statistically predetermined, and group allocation was not concealed from the investigators. Among expanded thyroid clonotypes with frequency above 0.001, most also showed up in blood, which suggests that blood repertoires may reflect the thyroid immune response. In validation, the model predicted ophthalmopathy progression with nearly 71% sensitivity and around 72% specificity; roughly 12 predicted patients were CT-confirmed with GO in a median of about 7.1 months. In cross-validation, the 13-signature model distinguished ophthalmopathy from stable hyperthyroidism with nearly 90% sensitivity and around 81% specificity, and in the test set the corresponding values were approximately 80% and 68%.

For repertoire sequencing, TCR beta CDR3 regions were amplified from RNA transcripts. HTBI primers and the Qiagen OneStep RT-PCR kit were used in a first-round RT-PCR, which was followed by a second-round multiplex PCR, size selection and purification. Libraries were sequenced paired-end with 100 bp reads on an Illumina HiSeq2000. As for the original processing: SOAPnuke was used to process the reads, removing any read that contained adapters or uncalled bases, had a mean Phred below 15, or lacked an exact match to the constant primer or identifier. High-quality paired reads were merged with COPE v1.2.5. Unique nucleotide sequences were defined as clonotypes and aligned to IMGT TRB V, D and J references using MiTCR v1.1. The analysis was limited to V-J combinations with a frequency above 0.0001, which together covered 99% to 99.2% of the repertoires. A TCR clonal expansion and chaos score per V-J combination was defined as the ratio of F50 clonal expansion to chaos observed in the TCRdist matrix. Welch's t-statistics and random forest were used to reduce features to about 13 V-J combinations, which were fed into a naive Bayes classifier. The Morisita-Horn index was used to measure how similar the thyroid and blood repertoires were. The public reads were reanalyzed by TCRdb: fastp trimming at Q25, MiXCR alignment, in-frame beta chains only. Records with the same CDR3 protein are collapsed into one entry carrying the most frequent genes and DNA. In this record, the V and J calls reflect TCRdb's handling and not the investigators' own analysis. Across this sample there are about 50,000 distinct CDR3 sequences, with roughly 46% seen only once. Of the sample, 4.5% to 5% is held by the ten largest clones.

The germline V gene provides CDR1 KGHDR and CDR2 SFDVKD. The CDR3 runs 16 amino acids, cysteine and phenylalanine included. The read is trimmed to its CDR3 DNA, 48 bases read in frame from base 1. Trimmed from V: 4 bases; trimmed from J: 9 bases; junction bases lacking a gene match: 10. The rearranged chain carries TRBV24-1 and TRBJ2-1, with 11 bases aligning to TRBD2. The sequenced sample consisted of peripheral blood. The sequence derives from an adult woman with Graves' ophthalmopathy. The nucleotide sequence reads as follows: TGTGCCACCAGTGACCATAGCGGGAGGGCCGGGAGTGAGCAGTTCTTC. This translates into CATSDHSGRAGSEQFF.